The rows below give T cell receptor beta chains drawn from one sample of a study of blood T cell repertoires in COVID-19. Method: immunoSEQ multiplex PCR; TCRdb's copy keeps in-frame clones and lacks some. The repertoire includes hundreds of thousands of clones, 80% to 85% of them detected once, and 6.8% sits in the top ten. The source material was PBMCs or T cells enriched from blood (not recorded which). The receptors originated from a woman between 35 and 50 years old who had recovered from COVID-19. CDR3s include the opening cysteine and the closing phenylalanine or tryptophan. Each record gives: D gene, V gene, J gene, clone size, CDR3 protein, CDR3 DNA. The D gene is left open where the match is weak. Clone size is stated in some rows and not others, as once, few, many or a class when expanded.

>-|TRBV7-2|TRBJ2-7|-
CASSLVGTGGYEQYF
TGTGCCAGCAGCTTAGTCGGGACTGGGGGCTACGAGCAGTACTTC
>TRBD2|TRBV5-1|TRBJ2-3|few
CASRRLAGESDTQYF
TGCGCCAGCAGAAGACTAGCGGGAGAGTCGGATACGCAGTATTTT
>-|TRBV19|TRBJ2-5|-
CASSKPHFPQRQYF
TGTGCCAGTAGTAAGCCCCACTTCCCTCAGCGCCAGTACTTC
>-|TRBV5-1|TRBJ2-1|-
CASSLKAREIYNEQFF
TGCGCCAGCAGCCTAAAGGCCAGGGAAATCTACAATGAGCAGTTCTTC
>TRBD1|TRBV2|TRBJ1-2|-
CASSVKQGLGGYTF
TGTGCCAGCAGCGTAAAACAGGGGTTAGGTGGCTACACCTTC
>-|TRBV25-1|TRBJ1-5|-
CASSPGEHSNQPQHF
TGTGCCAGCAGTCCGGGGGAACATAGCAATCAGCCCCAGCATTTT
>-|TRBV5-4|TRBJ2-1|once
CASSFFQGANEQFF
TGTGCCAGCAGCTTCTTTCAGGGTGCCAATGAGCAGTTCTTC
>-|TRBV12-3/TRBV12-4|TRBJ2-2|-
CASSTNTGELFF
TGTGCCAGCAGCACGAACACCGGGGAGCTGTTTTTT
>TRBD2|TRBV14|TRBJ2-7|-
CASSLLAGAYEQYF
TGTGCCAGCAGCTTGCTAGCGGGGGCCTACGAGCAGTACTTC
>TRBD2|TRBV5-1|TRBJ2-1|-
CASSVSGDSYNEQFF
TGCGCCAGCAGTGTCAGCGGGGACTCCTACAATGAGCAGTTCTTC
>TRBD2|TRBV5-4|TRBJ2-2|-
CASSNTSYGGGGELFF
TGTGCCAGCAGCAACACGTCTTATGGGGGGGGCGGGGAGCTGTTTTTT
>-|TRBV27|TRBJ2-3|-
CASSLFSGARRRRTDTQYF
TGTGCCAGCAGTTTATTTTCAGGGGCTAGACGACGACGCACAGATACGCAGTATTTT
>-|TRBV10-2|TRBJ1-2|-
CASSDQTNYGYTF
TGCGCCAGCAGTGACCAGACAAACTATGGCTACACCTTC
>TRBD1|TRBV30|TRBJ1-1|-
CAWIIRGTGTEAFF
TGTGCCTGGATAATACGGGGGACAGGCACTGAAGCTTTCTTT
>-|TRBV7-8|TRBJ1-1|-
CASSGSRGNTEAFF
TGTGCCAGCAGCGGGAGCAGAGGGAACACTGAAGCTTTCTTT
>-|TRBV19|TRBJ2-2|-
CASRPPSTGELFF
TGTGCCAGTAGGCCACCTAGCACCGGGGAGCTGTTTTTT
>TRBD1|TRBV27|TRBJ2-1|-
CASSPDRGIYNEQFF
TGTGCCAGCAGTCCAGACAGGGGGATATACAATGAGCAGTTCTTC
>-|TRBV9|TRBJ2-2|-
CASSPMNTGELFF
TGTGCCAGCAGCCCAATGAACACCGGGGAGCTGTTTTTT
>-|TRBV5-1|TRBJ1-1|-
CASSQRTERVTEAFF
TGCGCCAGCAGCCAACGAACAGAGCGGGTCACTGAAGCTTTCTTT
>-|TRBV28|TRBJ2-7|-
CASSFRAAYEQYF
TGTGCCAGCAGTTTCAGGGCCGCCTACGAGCAGTACTTC
>-|TRBV5-1|TRBJ2-2|-
CASSLANIGRGAGELFF
TGCGCCAGCAGCTTGGCGAATATCGGCAGGGGAGCCGGGGAGCTGTTTTTT
>-|TRBV3-1/TRBV3-2|TRBJ2-7|-
CASSQGWGDSYEQYF
TGTGCCAGCAGCCAAGGGTGGGGGGACTCCTACGAGCAGTACTTC
>TRBD2|TRBV7-9|TRBJ2-7|-
CASSFYRLAGSYEQYF
TGTGCCAGCAGCTTTTACCGACTAGCGGGCTCCTACGAGCAGTACTTC
>-|TRBV7-9|TRBJ2-3|-
CASSSEGGTQYF
TGTGCCAGCAGCTCGGAGGGAGGTACGCAGTATTTT
>TRBD2|TRBV28|TRBJ2-1|-
CASSFRGLAGGHFF
TGTGCCAGCAGTTTCCGCGGACTAGCGGGAGGGCATTTCTTC
>-|TRBV28|TRBJ2-1|-
CASSFRSGPRQNEQFF
TGTGCCAGCAGTTTTCGGAGCGGGCCTAGGCAGAATGAGCAGTTCTTC
>-|TRBV6-6|TRBJ1-1|-
CASSRTPTDLNTEAFF
TGTGCCAGCAGTCGCACCCCGACAGATCTGAACACTGAAGCTTTCTTT
>TRBD1|TRBV9|TRBJ2-2|many
CASSALSTGTGELFF
TGTGCCAGCAGCGCGCTATCGACAGGGACCGGGGAGCTGTTTTTT
>-|TRBV29-1|TRBJ2-1|-
CSVLALSYNEQFF
TGCAGCGTTCTAGCTCTATCCTACAATGAGCAGTTCTTC
>TRBD1|TRBV18|TRBJ1-1|-
CASSPTTGAYNTEAFF
TGTGCCAGCTCCCCAACGACAGGGGCATACAACACTGAAGCTTTCTTT
>TRBD2|TRBV6-5|TRBJ2-3|-
CASKREVADTQYF
TGTGCCAGCAAGCGGGAGGTTGCAGATACGCAGTATTTT
>TRBD2|TRBV20-1|TRBJ2-5|-
CSASSLAGETQYF
TGCAGTGCTAGTAGCCTAGCGGGAGAGACCCAGTACTTC